This T cell receptor beta chain was profiled in a study of blood T cell repertoires in COVID-19. Study context: From T cells, B-cell-depleted T cells, or PBMCs came the material, which was cDNA or gDNA.

Participant-given clinical history determined each cohort assignment. The study counted Cohort 3 donors as recovered given two negative PCRs, clearance, or symptom resolution. Original processing notes: Amplification with reference gene primers provided the estimates of nucleated cell counts. The repertoire was sequenced with immunoSEQ multiplex PCR; TCRdb's copy has only in-frame clones and lacks some. The DNA gave D and trimming, while V, J and clone size come from that table. The sample includes about 330,000 clones, over 75% of them seen just once. The CDR3 runs to 17 residues. Per the germline V gene, CDR1 is MGHDK and CDR2 is SYGVNS. V shed 3 bases and J 4 bases; nucleotides not matched to a gene: 14.

The sequenced sample was PBMCs or T cells enriched from blood (not recorded which). The V gene is TRBV25-1, the J gene TRBJ1-2; 7 nucleotides line up with TRBD1. The TCR originated in a woman in her 30s who had recovered from COVID-19. CDR3 protein: CASSEGCRDSICYGYTF. CDR3 bases: TGTGCCAGCAGTGAGGGCTGCCGGGACAGTATATGCTATGGCTACACCTTC.